Listed below are T cell receptor beta chains from one sample, sequenced in a study of metastatic and nonmetastatic thyroid tumors. TCRdb recomputed clones from the PCR reads via MiXCR. This sample yields about 7,300 clones, of which roughly 29% are seen a single time; roughly 19% belongs to the top ten. Sample: tumor tissue. Receptors originate from a female donor with papillary thyroid cancer or a benign thyroid nodule (not recorded which). Some clones in this sample may be carry-over from other donors' samples. CDR3s include the opening cysteine and the closing phenylalanine or tryptophan. D genes are given only for firm matches. Not all rows give a size; the values are once, few, many and, for expanded clones, a class.

15 | TRBJ2-7 | . | TRBV4-3 | . | TGCGCCAGCAGCCAAGGTACGCCGAGCTCCTACGAGCAGTACTTC | CASSQGTPSSYEQYF
15 | TRBJ1-5 | . | TRBV7-8 | . | TGTGCCAGCAGCGCGGACAGCTTTGTCAATCAGCCCCAGCATTTT | CASSADSFVNQPQHF
15 | TRBJ2-6 | . | TRBV5-1 | . | TGCGCCAGCAGTCGTACAGGAGGGGGGGCCAACGTCCTGACTTTC | CASSRTGGGANVLTF
13 | TRBJ2-5 | . | TRBV20-1 | . | TGCAGTGCTAGAGTCCAGTTCCGGGAGACCCAGTACTTC | CSARVQFRETQYF
11 | TRBJ2-1 | . | TRBV4-1 | . | TGCGCCAGCAGCCGCGGCAATGAGCAGTTCTTC | CASSRGNEQFF
14 | TRBJ2-3 | TRBD2 | TRBV6-1 | few | TGTGCCAGCAGAACTAGCGGGGGCACAGATACGCAGTATTTT | CASRTSGGTDTQYF
16 | TRBJ2-3 | . | TRBV6-9 | . | TGTGCCAGCAGTTGGTTCGAGGGAGGAGGCACAGATACGCAGTATTTT | CASSWFEGGGTDTQYF
15 | TRBJ1-2 | . | TRBV7-2 | . | TGTGCCAGCAGCTTCATTGGAGGGACTAACTATGGCTACACCTTC | CASSFIGGTNYGYTF
18 | TRBJ2-4 | TRBD2 | TRBV5-5 | many | TGTGCCAGCAGCTCGGGACTAGCGGGAGGGATAGCCAAAAACATTCAGTACTTC | CASSSGLAGGIAKNIQYF
15 | TRBJ2-3 | TRBD2 | TRBV7-6 | . | TGTGCCAGCAGCTCTTCTAGCGGGAACACAGATACGCAGTATTTT | CASSSSSGNTDTQYF
15 | TRBJ2-7 | . | TRBV2 | medium-sized | TGTGCCAGCAGTGAAGCGATGGACAGATCCTACGAGCAGTACTTC | CASSEAMDRSYEQYF
15 | TRBJ2-2 | TRBD2 | TRBV7-2 | . | TGTGCCATCAGGTCTAGCGGGGGGGCCGTCGGGGAGCTGTTTTTT | CAIRSSGGAVGELFF
15 | TRBJ1-5 | TRBD1 | TRBV6-1 | . | TGTGCCAGCAGTGCAGGGGGGGGCGGGAATCAGCCCCAGCATTTT | CASSAGGGGNQPQHF
15 | TRBJ2-7 | TRBD2 | TRBV6-1 | . | TGTGCCAGCCCATTCGGACTAGCGGGAGGGTACGAGCAGTACTTC | CASPFGLAGGYEQYF
15 | TRBJ1-2 | . | TRBV4-2 | medium-sized | TGTGCCAGCAGCCAAGATCTAAGGGGCAATAGTGGCTACACCTTC | CASSQDLRGNSGYTF
16 | TRBJ2-1 | . | TRBV28 | . | TGTGCCAGCCTCCGGGGCGGCTTAAGCTCCTACAATGAGCAGTTCTTC | CASLRGGLSSYNEQFF
16 | TRBJ2-3 | TRBD2 | TRBV6-5 | medium-sized | TGTGCCAGCAGTTACTCAAGCGGGGGCTTCACAGATACGCAGTATTTT | CASSYSSGGFTDTQYF
15 | TRBJ2-7 | . | TRBV6-5 | medium-sized | TGTGCCAGCAGTTACTCCACCGGGACCGAATACGAGCAGTACTTC | CASSYSTGTEYEQYF
15 | TRBJ1-5 | . | TRBV19 | few | TGTGCCAGTAGTAAAAATGCAGGGTATGGTCAGCCCCAGCATTTT | CASSKNAGYGQPQHF
14 | TRBJ2-7 | . | TRBV6-1 | . | TGTGCCAGCAGTAGCCTCGGGACACCGCGCGAGCAGTACTTC | CASSSLGTPREQYF
12 | TRBJ2-3 | . | TRBV7-9 | . | TGTGCCAGCAGTTTGCAGGCGTATACGCAGTATTTT | CASSLQAYTQYF
15 | TRBJ2-7 | TRBD1 | TRBV28 | medium-sized | TGTGCCAGCAGTCTACAGGGGAAAGGGTCCTACGAGCAGTACTTC | CASSLQGKGSYEQYF
14 | TRBJ2-7 | . | TRBV28 | few | TGTGCCAGCACCCCAATAGGGGCCTCCTACGAGCAGTACTTC | CASTPIGASYEQYF
15 | TRBJ1-6 | . | TRBV11-2 | . | TGTGCCAGCAGCTTAGCAGGCCAGTCTCACTCACCCCTCCACTTT | CASSLAGQSHSPLHF
15 | TRBJ2-6 | . | TRBV6-5 | few | TGTGCCAGCAGTTTAAGAGGGGCCGGGGCCAACGTCCTGACTTTC | CASSLRGAGANVLTF
13 | TRBJ2-3 | . | TRBV2 | few | TGTGCCAGCAGTAGCGGGCTAGGGGATACGCAGTATTTT | CASSSGLGDTQYF
14 | TRBJ1-4 | . | TRBV9 | once | TGTGCCAGCAGCTCGGGGGCCTCGGGGGAAAAACTGTTTTTT | CASSSGASGEKLFF
14 | TRBJ1-1 | . | TRBV18 | once | TGTGCCAGCTCACCACCGCCAGGGGACACTGAAGCTTTCTTT | CASSPPPGDTEAFF